Listed here are 23 T cell receptor beta chains from one sample, sequenced in a study of human T cells and chemical hapten exposure. TCRdb ran MiXCR on the RACE reads and lists one entry per CDR3 protein. The table shows fewer than 500,000 distinct CDR3 sequences, with approximately 5.1% occurring only once. Time point given: patch test 1, 2 weeks after DPC sensitization. Treatment in this sample: therapeutic diphenylcyclopropenone sensitization with weekly scalp DPC. The source material was whole blood, sampled in connection with sensitization to the hapten diphenylcyclopropenone (DPC). Receptors were obtained from a woman between 50 and 59 years old with alopecia areata. Some clones in this sample may be carry-over from other donors' samples.

This clonotype was picked up many times. The chain is built from TRBV12-5 and TRBJ1-1; D gene ambiguous. The V gene's germline CDR1 is LGHNT and CDR2 FRNRAP. The CDR3 contains 11 residues. Trimming took off 5 bases at V and 3 bases at J, with 4 bases between the two ends. CDR3 loop: CASGAHTEAFF. The CDR3 DNA reads as TGTGCTAGTGGTGCTCACACTGAAGCTTTCTTT.

This clonotype was seen a handful of times. V usage is TRBV5-1 and J usage is TRBJ1-4, with D possibly being TRBD1 (6 bases). Trimming shortened V by 3 bases and J by 4 bases, and 16 bases separated the two germline ends. The CDR3 covers 16 residues. Germline CDR1 SGHRS, CDR2 YFSETQ. CDR3 nucleotide sequence: TGCGCCAGCAGCTCCAGGGGTGTACGGGGTAATGAAAAACTGTTTTTT. Encoded protein: CASSSRGVRGNEKLFF.

This clonotype was counted ten times or more. The J gene is TRBJ2-3, the V gene TRBV5-5; no clear D gene. Trimming stripped 3 bases from V and 0 bases from J, with 14 bases between. This CDR3 is 16 amino acids long. Per the germline V gene, CDR1 is SGHKS and CDR2 is YYEKEE (reference sequence). The CDR3 nucleotides read TGTGCCAGCAGCTCCCCCACGTCTACTAGCACAGATACGCAGTATTTT. Its translation is CASSSPTSTSTDTQYF.

This clonotype was picked up a small number of times. This chain connects TRBV28 to TRBJ2-7, with 8 bases identical to TRBD2. Germline V gene data show CDR1 as MDHEN and CDR2 as SYDVKM. With 5 bases clipped from V and 3 bases from J, the junction kept 9 bases outside the gene matches. The CDR3 is 15 amino acids. This CDR3 is CASSPLGSGNYEQYF. The CDR3 bases are TGTGCCAGCAGTCCCCTTGGTAGCGGGAACTACGAGCAGTACTTC. Supplemented by reference TRBV28 and TRBJ2-7, the full variable domain reads DVKVTQSSRYLVKRTGEKVFLECVQDMDHENMFWYRQDPGLGLRLIYFSYDVKMKEKGDIPEGYSVSREKKERFSLILESASTNQTSMYLCASSPLGSGNYEQYFGPGTRLTVT.

This clonotype was detected ten times or more. V usage is TRBV3-1 and J usage is TRBJ2-3; 7 bases are shared with TRBD2. Unmatched junction bases numbered 7, after V lost 4 bases and J lost 0 bases. Germline loops: CDR1 LGHDT, CDR2 YNNKEL (reference sequence). There are 16 residues in the CDR3. The CDR3 here is CASSLSGTKSTDTQYF. The CDR3 DNA sequence: TGTGCCAGCAGCCTCTCCGGGACTAAGAGCACAGATACGCAGTATTTT.

This clonotype was counted between two and nine times. The rearrangement joins TRBV7-9 to TRBJ2-3; D is perhaps TRBD1 or TRBD2 (6 bases each). V was cut by 6 bases and J by 8 bases, with 9 bases left in between. This CDR3 has 11 amino acids. CDR1 is SEHNR, CDR2 FQNEAQ, per germline (reference sequence). CDR3 residues: CASRWGATQYF. CDR3 bases: TGTGCCAGCAGATGGGGGGCTACGCAGTATTTT.

This clonotype showed up many times. The chain uses TRBV7-2 and TRBJ1-6, with D possibly matching TRBD1 (5 bases). This CDR3 comprises 15 residues. Germline values: CDR1 SGHTA, CDR2 FQGNSA. V lost 1 base and J lost 7, with 11 bases in between. The CDR3 DNA reads as TGTGCCAGCAGCTTAGGCGACAGAAGGAATTCACCCCTCCACTTT. Translating gives CASSLGDRRNSPLHF.

This clonotype appeared many times. V and J are TRBV20-1 and TRBJ1-5; D perhaps matches TRBD1 (5 bases). The CDR3 is 14 residues long. Germline V gives CDR1 DFQATT, CDR2 SNEGSKA (reference sequence). The V and J ends lost 0 bases and 5 bases respectively, with 11 bases between them. The CDR3 loop reads CSARDFTGDQPQHF. The CDR3 DNA follows: TGCAGTGCTAGAGACTTTACAGGAGATCAGCCCCAGCATTTT.

The sample holds many counts of this clonotype. The V gene is TRBV7-6, the J gene TRBJ1-1; tentatively, D is TRBD1 (6 bases). This CDR3 is 16 amino acids long. Germline values: CDR1 SGHVS, CDR2 FNYEAQ. V lost 4 bases, J lost 5 bases, and 20 bases lay in between. The CDR3: CASSSYRVEGRTEAFF. The CDR3 DNA reads TGTGCCAGCAGCTCCTACAGGGTGGAGGGTCGGACTGAAGCTTTCTTT.

There are many counts of this clonotype. The chain is built from TRBV18 and TRBJ1-5, with D possibly matching TRBD1 (5 bases). V lost 2 bases and J lost 0, with 11 bases in between. The CDR3 spans 16 residues. Germline CDR1 reads KGHSH; CDR2 reads LQKENI. The CDR3 here is CASSPRAGNSNQPQHF. In DNA, the CDR3 is TGTGCCAGCTCACCAAGGGCAGGGAATAGCAATCAGCCCCAGCATTTT.

The gene calls are TRBV12-3 or TRBV12-4 and TRBJ2-5; D is unresolved. Trimming removed 5 bases from V and 5 bases from J, with 18 bases in between. This CDR3 spans 15 amino acids. CDR3 in amino acids: CASSTEQGVPETQYF. Here the CDR3 DNA reads TGTGCCAGCAGTACTGAACAAGGTGTACCGGAGACCCAGTACTTC.

This clonotype was observed many times. This chain joins TRBV2 and TRBJ2-2; D is possibly TRBD1 or TRBD2 (5 bases each). Deletions cut 7 bases from V and 6 bases from J, with 9 bases between. The CDR3 is 12 amino acids. Per germline, CDR1 SNHLY and CDR2 FYNNEI. This chain's CDR3 is CASMGRPGELFF. Written as DNA, the CDR3 is TGTGCCAGCATGGGACGACCCGGGGAGCTGTTTTTT.

This clonotype was counted at least ten times. The rearrangement links TRBV27 to TRBJ1-1; D unclear. Trimming removed 3 bases at V and 1 base at J, with 6 bases between. Germline assignment: CDR1 MNHEY and CDR2 SMNVEV (reference sequence). The CDR3 consists of 13 residues. In nucleotides, the CDR3 is TGTGCCAGCAGTTTGGTCACGAACACTGAAGCTTTCTTT. The encoded protein is CASSLVTNTEAFF.

V is TRBV3-1 and J is TRBJ2-3, with D possibly being TRBD2 (6 bases). CDR1 is LGHDT, CDR2 YNNKEL, per germline (reference sequence). CDR3 length equals 17 residues. Trimming removed 0 bases from V and 2 bases from J, with 15 bases in between. CDR3 residues: CASSQDGSGVHTDTQYF. CDR3 bases: TGTGCCAGCAGCCAAGATGGGTCGGGGGTCCACACAGATACGCAGTATTTT.

There are a few counts of this clonotype. The chain links TRBV29-1 to TRBJ2-7; D is uncertain. Germline V gives CDR1 SQVTM, CDR2 ANQGSEA. The CDR3 is made up of 12 amino acids. V lost 4 bases and J 2 bases, leaving 9 bases between the germline ends. The CDR3 loop reads CSVVKGAYEQYF. The CDR3 nucleotides are TGCAGCGTTGTGAAAGGTGCCTACGAGCAGTACTTC.

The chain has TRBV4-2 and TRBJ1-6; 7 nucleotides agree with TRBD1. This CDR3 has 16 residues. Trimming removed 0 bases from V and 8 bases from J; junction bases left unmatched: 7. In germline, CDR1 is LGHNA, CDR2 YNFKEQ. CDR3 amino acids: CASSQDGTDRYSPLHF. The CDR3 nucleotides read TGTGCCAGCAGCCAAGACGGGACAGACCGTTATTCACCCCTCCACTTT.

This clonotype turned up a few times. The CDR3 sequence: CAWSVQEYNEQFF. The CDR3 DNA reads as TGTGCCTGGAGTGTACAGGAATACAATGAGCAGTTCTTC. The V call is TRBV30, the J call TRBJ2-1; TRBD1 might be the D (5 bases). Between the trimmed V and J ends, which lost 0 bases and 4 bases, there was a span of 7 bases. CDR1 is GTSNPN, CDR2 SVGIG, per germline (reference sequence). This CDR3 region has 13 residues. Full variable domain (rest looked up from reference TRBV30 and TRBJ2-1): SQTIHQWPATLVQPVGSPLSLECTVEGTSNPNLYWYRQAAGRGLQLLFYSVGIGQISSEVPQNLSASRPQDRQFILSSKKLLLSDSGFYLCAWSVQEYNEQFFGPGTRLTVL.

This clonotype has a count of ten or more. The chain employs TRBV5-1 and TRBJ1-2; TRBD1 might be the D (5 bases). In germline, CDR1 is SGHRS, CDR2 YFSETQ. The V end was cut by 0 bases, the J end by 1 base, with 7 bases between. The CDR3 runs to 14 residues. CDR3 amino acids: CASSLGDRNYGYTF. CDR3 nucleotide sequence: TGCGCCAGCAGCTTGGGGGACCGTAACTATGGCTACACCTTC.

This clonotype was seen more than once but under ten times. The chain couples TRBV12-3 or TRBV12-4 to TRBJ1-1; D is ambiguous. CDR3 length: 14 residues. Deletions cut 5 bases from V and 2 bases from J, with 12 bases between. Written as DNA, the CDR3 is TGTGCCAGCAGTCGGGCGACCGTTAACACTGAAGCTTTCTTT. As protein: CASSRATVNTEAFF.

This clonotype has ten or more counts. The V and J genes are TRBV3-1 and TRBJ1-5, with D hard to call. The CDR3 covers 13 residues. Trimming took off 4 bases at V and 11 bases at J, with 15 bases between the two ends. CDR1 LGHDT and CDR2 YNNKEL come from the germline V gene (reference sequence). The DNA of the CDR3 is TGTGCCAGCAGCCCCTCAAGTGGGGAGGCCCAGCATTTT. Its translation: CASSPSSGEAQHF.

The CDR3: CASSRDRGRGSYEQYF. The CDR3 nucleotides read TGTGCCAGCTCACGTGACAGGGGGCGAGGGTCCTACGAGCAGTACTTC. This sequence joins TRBV18 and TRBJ2-7; TRBD1 matches at 10 bases. Germline V gene sequence: CDR1 KGHSH, CDR2 LQKENI. The CDR3 covers 16 residues. V dropped 4 bases and J dropped 1; count of bases not matched to a gene: 7.

This clonotype was seen a handful of times. The chain couples TRBV11-2 to TRBJ2-3; D is uncertain. The germline gives CDR1 SGHAT, CDR2 FQNNGV. The V end lost 2 bases, the J end lost 0 bases, and 6 bases lay between the germline ends. This CDR3 spans 14 amino acids. The CDR3 is CASSLMWSTDTQYF. The CDR3 DNA reads as TGTGCCAGCAGCTTAATGTGGAGCACAGATACGCAGTATTTT.

The rearrangement links TRBV7-9 to TRBJ2-3, with 8 positions matching TRBD2. The CDR3 has 17 amino acids. Looked up from germline, CDR1 is SEHNR and CDR2 is FQNEAQ (reference sequence). V dropped 3 bases and J dropped 4; count of bases not matched to a gene: 12. The CDR3: CASSFPRTSKVADTQYF. CDR3 DNA: TGTGCCAGCAGCTTTCCAAGGACTAGCAAGGTAGCAGATACGCAGTATTTT.